This entry lists 9 T cell receptor beta chains sequenced from one sample in a study of identical twins. TCRdb itself ran the 5' RACE reads through MiXCR, one entry per CDR3 protein. Altogether about 530,000 distinct CDR3 sequences are present, over 12% being singletons, with the ten largest covering around 0.4%. This sample was also put to use in a study of yellow fever vaccine responses in identical twins.

The sequencing sample was made of CD4+ T cells sorted from blood. Receptors were obtained from a young woman in good health.

This clonotype was detected a few times. The chain is built from TRBV29-1 and TRBJ2-1; D possibly matches TRBD1 or TRBD2 (7 bases each). The CDR3 loop spans 15 amino acids. Trimming shortened V by 3 bases and J by 8 bases, and 20 bases separated the two germline ends. The germline gives CDR1 SQVTM, CDR2 ANQGSEA. The CDR3 nucleotides read TGCAGCGTTGATGAAGGTCCCAGGGGGGGCGATGAGCAGTTCTTC. Amino acid sequence: CSVDEGPRGGDEQFF.

A few counts support this clonotype. The chain combines TRBV7-9 with TRBJ2-1, with 9 bases aligning to TRBD1. Germline-derived CDR1 and CDR2 are SEHNR and FQNEAQ (reference sequence). CDR3 length: 15 amino acids. V shed 1 base, J shed 3 bases, and the junction held 1 base outside the gene matches. The CDR3 DNA follows: TGTGCCAGCAGCTTAGGACAGGGGGACTACAATGAGCAGTTCTTC. Its translation is CASSLGQGDYNEQFF.

V is TRBV5-8 and J is TRBJ2-7, with 7 nucleotides matching TRBD1. Germline trimming cut 3 bases from V and 2 bases from J; bases unmatched to any gene: 8. CDR1 is SGHTS and CDR2 is YDEGEE in the germline V gene. CDR3 length: 15 residues. The CDR3 sequence is CASSSSYRGTYEQYV. The DNA for the CDR3 is TGTGCCAGCAGCTCCTCTTACAGGGGAACCTACGAGCAGTACGTC.

The genes are TRBV4-1 and TRBJ2-1; 7 bases are a match to TRBD2. This CDR3 has 15 residues. CDR1 is MGHRA, CDR2 YSYEKL, per germline. The V gene end was trimmed by 11 bases and the J gene end by 2 bases; junction bases not matched to a gene: 12. DNA of the CDR3: TGCGCCGCCGGTCGGGGGAGCGGGGCCTACAATGAGCAGTTCTTC. Protein product: CAAGRGSGAYNEQFF.

This clonotype appeared a few times. The V call is TRBV6-2 or TRBV6-3, the J call TRBJ2-7, with 7 bases fitting TRBD1. Trimming removed 6 bases from V and 4 bases from J; junction bases left unmatched: 6. The germline gives CDR1 MNHEY, CDR2 SVGEGT. This CDR3 spans 13 amino acids. The CDR3 DNA is TGTGCCAGCAGATCGACAGGGAAGTACGAGCAGTACGTC. Its protein is CASRSTGKYEQYV.

The chain links TRBV20-1 to TRBJ1-4, with 8 bases matching TRBD1. Trimming removed 7 bases from V and 5 bases from J; junction bases left unmatched: 6. This CDR3 comprises 13 residues. Germline V gene lookup returns CDR1 DFQATT and CDR2 SNEGSKA (reference sequence). CDR3 nucleotides: TGCAGTGTCTCGCGGACAGGGAATGAAAAACTGTTTTTT. Residues: CSVSRTGNEKLFF.

This rearrangement joins TRBV9 to TRBJ2-7, with 9 bases lining up with TRBD2. V lost 0 bases to trimming and J lost 5 bases; unmatched junction nucleotides: 6. Germline V gives CDR1 SGDLS, CDR2 YYNGEE. CDR3 length: 15 amino acids. The CDR3 here is CASSVEVAGANEQYF. CDR3 nucleotides: TGTGCCAGCAGCGTAGAGGTAGCGGGAGCTAACGAGCAGTACTTC.

This clonotype was recorded a few times. The CDR3 sequence is CASSYYMGRGNTEAFF. The CDR3 bases are TGTGCCAGCAGTTACTATATGGGCAGGGGGAACACTGAAGCTTTCTTT. The V call is TRBV6-5, the J call TRBJ1-1; TRBD1 might be the D (6 bases). Trimming removed 1 base from V and 1 base from J, with 13 bases in between. CDR3 length: 16 amino acids. Germline CDR1 MNHEY, CDR2 SVGAGI.

This clonotype was observed a handful of times. The chain employs TRBV5-1 and TRBJ2-5; 9 bases are shared with TRBD1. Germline-derived CDR1 and CDR2 are SGHRS and YFSETQ. This CDR3 spans 14 amino acids. J gave up 4 bases and V 7 bases, and 8 bases lay outside the gene matches. CDR3 DNA sequence: TGCGCCAGCGCCGGGACAGGGTTTCGAGAGACCCAGTACTTC. The encoded protein is CASAGTGFRETQYF.